The 20 T cell receptor beta chains reported below all come from one sample, sequenced in a study of CD8 T cells in Susac syndrome. An input of about 0.5 to 1 ug of RNA was subjected to reverse transcription using random hexamers. TCRdb used MiXCR to reprocess the immunoSEQ multiplex PCR reads, holding one entry per CDR3 protein. The table lists under 200,000 distinct CDR3 sequences, around 94% of them singletons. Sequencing was done on a sample of CD4+ T cells from PBMCs. These receptor sequences come from a human donor with Susac syndrome.

This clonotype was seen just once. CDR3 sequence: CASSVRAAAYEQYF. The CDR3 coding sequence is TGTGCCAGCAGCGTAAGGGCTGCCGCCTACGAGCAGTACTTC. This chain joins TRBV9 and TRBJ2-7; D is uncertain. Germline lookup yields CDR1 SGDLS and CDR2 YYNGEE. V was shortened by 1 base and J by 2 bases, with 10 bases between the two germline ends. The CDR3 is made up of 14 amino acids.

V gene TRBV5-1 combines with J gene TRBJ1-1; D perhaps matches TRBD1 (5 bases). Trimming stripped 4 bases from V and 5 bases from J, with 12 bases between. Germline loops: CDR1 SGHRS, CDR2 YFSETQ. The CDR3 runs to 13 residues. In DNA form, the CDR3 reads TGCGCCAGCAGCGCGACAGTTGGGACTGAAGCTTTCTTT. This sequence encodes CASSATVGTEAFF. Looking up the rest from reference TRBV5-1 and TRBJ1-1 gives the full variable domain: KAGVTQTPRYLIKTRGQQVTLSCSPISGHRSVSWYQQTPGQGLQFLFEYFSETQRNKGNFPGRFSGRQFSNSRSEMNVSTLELGDSALYLCASSATVGTEAFFGQGTRLTVV.

This chain joins TRBV4-1 and TRBJ2-5, with D possibly TRBD2 on 5 matching bases. The germline gives CDR1 MGHRA, CDR2 YSYEKL. This CDR3 contains 14 residues. V lost 7 bases and J lost 5, with 17 bases in between. The CDR3 reads CASNRDPSGETQYF. The DNA of the CDR3 is TGCGCCAGCAACCGGGATCCCAGCGGTGAGACCCAGTACTTC.

The genes are TRBV24-1 and TRBJ2-7; a weak D match, TRBD1 (5 bases). Germline CDR1 KGHDR, CDR2 SFDVKD. The V end was cut by 10 bases, the J end by 4 bases, with 10 bases between. CDR3 size: 11 residues. The CDR3 here is CATTDSYEQYF. CDR3 sequence (DNA): TGTGCCACAACTGACAGTTACGAGCAGTACTTC.

The rearrangement uses TRBV15 and TRBJ2-7, with D perhaps given as TRBD1 or TRBD2 (5 bases each). Germline V lookup: CDR1 LNHNV, CDR2 YYDKDF (reference sequence). Trimming shortened V by 9 bases and J by 2 bases, and 14 bases separated the two germline ends. CDR3 size: 13 residues. CDR3 in DNA: TGTGCCACGACCGGGACCTCCCCCTACGAGCAGTACTTC. As protein: CATTGTSPYEQYF. Complete variable domain (other parts from reference TRBV15 and TRBJ2-7): DAMVIQNPRYQVTQFGKPVTLSCSQTLNHNVMYWYQQKSSQAPKLLFHYYDKDFNNEADTPDNFQSRRPNTSFCFLDIRSPGLGDTAMYLCATTGTSPYEQYFGPGTRLTVT.

This chain joins TRBV13 and TRBJ2-7, with D perhaps matching TRBD1 or TRBD2 (5 bases each). CDR1 PRHDT and CDR2 FYEKMQ come from the germline V gene (reference sequence). The CDR3 contains 15 residues. V dropped 5 bases and J dropped 3 bases, with 17 bases sitting between them. The DNA for the CDR3 is TGTGCCAGCAGCGCAAAACCGGGACCCGGCTACGAGCAGTACTTC. It yields the protein CASSAKPGPGYEQYF. The whole variable domain, filled in from reference TRBV13 and TRBJ2-7, reads AAGVIQSPRHLIKEKRETATLKCYPIPRHDTVYWYQQGPGQDPQFLISFYEKMQSDKGSIPDRFSAQQFSDYHSELNMSSLELGDSALYFCASSAKPGPGYEQYFGPGTRLTVT.

This clonotype came up once. V is TRBV7-2 and J is TRBJ1-2; a possible D gene is TRBD1 (5 bases). The germline gives CDR1 SGHTA, CDR2 FQGNSA. Trimming removed 5 bases at V and 8 bases at J, with 15 bases between. The CDR3 spans 13 residues. The CDR3 reads CASSELQGTGYTF. In DNA form, the CDR3 reads TGTGCCAGCAGCGAATTGCAGGGAACCGGCTACACCTTC. The full variable domain, its missing parts supplied by reference TRBV7-2 and TRBJ1-2, is GAGVSQSPSNKVTEKGKDVELRCDPISGHTALYWYRQSLGQGLEFLIYFQGNSAPDKSGLPSDRFSAERTGGSVSTLTIQRTQQEDSAVYLCASSELQGTGYTFGSGTRLTVV.

J is TRBJ1-5 and V is TRBV9, with D unclear. This CDR3 has 12 residues. V lost 3 bases and J 3 bases, leaving 4 bases between the germline ends. Germline V gene lookup returns CDR1 SGDLS and CDR2 YYNGEE. The CDR3 DNA reads as TGTGCCAGCAGCGGACTCAATCAGCCCCAGCATTTT. Residues: CASSGLNQPQHF.

The CDR3 DNA reads as TGTGCCAGCAGTTACGTCTCTGCGGGCCGAGAGACCCAGTACTTC. Residues: CASSYVSAGRETQYF. The rearrangement joins TRBV6-5 to TRBJ2-5, with a weak D call TRBD2 (5 bases). Germline lookup yields CDR1 MNHEY and CDR2 SVGAGI. This CDR3 spans 15 amino acids. V lost 2 bases to trimming and J lost 4 bases, with 14 bases between them.

The chain links TRBV2 to TRBJ1-2; D ambiguous. From germline, CDR1 is SNHLY and CDR2 FYNNEI. V lost 1 base to trimming and J lost 7 bases, with 4 bases between them. CDR3 length: 11 residues. The CDR3 sequence: CASSEGTGYTF. The DNA for the CDR3 is TGTGCCAGCAGTGAAGGCACTGGCTACACCTTC.

The chain uses TRBV10-1 and TRBJ2-2; unclear D gene. V was clipped by 3 bases and J by 2 bases, with 4 bases between them. CDR1 and CDR2 (germline): WNHNN, SYGVQD (reference sequence). The CDR3 is made up of 13 amino acids. The chain's CDR3 is CASSDTNTGELFF. In DNA, the CDR3 is TGCGCCAGCAGTGACACCAACACCGGGGAGCTGTTTTTT.

The chain links TRBV4-3 to TRBJ2-1, with 8 positions matching TRBD1. The CDR3 is 16 residues long. Germline trimming cut 3 bases from V and 6 bases from J; bases unmatched to any gene: 10. Germline assignment: CDR1 LGHNA and CDR2 YSLEER. CDR3 protein: CASSQLPGQEGNEQFF. The CDR3 DNA reads TGCGCCAGCAGCCAGCTACCGGGACAGGAAGGCAATGAGCAGTTCTTC.

The chain is built from TRBV12-3 or TRBV12-4 and TRBJ2-2; the D gene is possibly TRBD2 (5 bases). The CDR3 totals 12 residues. Trimming left V 5 bases short and J 14 bases short, with 15 bases between. The CDR3 nucleotides read TGTGCCAGCAGTCCACAATTCCCGGGACTGTTTTTT. Its protein is CASSPQFPGLFF.

This clonotype has only a few counts. The rearrangement joins TRBV6-5 to TRBJ2-7; D possibly uses TRBD1 or TRBD2 (6 bases each). The CDR3 loop spans 15 amino acids. CDR1 and CDR2 from the germline V gene are MNHEY and SVGAGI. The V gene lost 5 bases and the J gene lost 2 bases, with 16 bases spanning the gap. Written as DNA, the CDR3 is TGTGCCAGCAGTCCAAGGGGGGACACTGCCTACGAGCAGTACTTC. It translates to CASSPRGDTAYEQYF.

This chain links TRBV7-9 with TRBJ1-2, with TRBD1 matching over 7 bases. V lost 4 bases and J lost 6; bases outside the gene matches: 8. This CDR3 region has 14 residues. Germline V gene sequence: CDR1 SEHNR, CDR2 FQNEAQ (reference sequence). This CDR3 is CASSSTRGVDGYTF. The CDR3 DNA reads TGTGCCAGCAGCTCGACCAGGGGGGTGGATGGCTACACCTTC.

This chain links TRBV7-9 with TRBJ2-2; D ambiguous. The germline CDR1 and CDR2 sequences are SEHNR and FQNEAQ (reference sequence). The V end was cut by 5 bases, the J end by 3 bases, with 10 bases between. The CDR3 extends over 14 amino acids. The CDR3 sequence is CASSHDRDTGELFF. The CDR3 DNA follows: TGTGCCAGCAGCCACGACCGGGACACCGGGGAGCTGTTTTTT.

This chain connects TRBV15 to TRBJ1-5, with a weak D call TRBD1 (5 bases). V was pared by 3 bases and J by 5 bases, with 23 bases between. The CDR3 is 18 amino acids. The germline V gene encodes CDR1 LNHNV and CDR2 YYDKDF (reference sequence). DNA for the CDR3: TGTGCCACCAGCAGGGCGACAGTCCGCCTTAGCAACGATCAGCCCCAGCATTTT. Its protein is CATSRATVRLSNDQPQHF.

V is TRBV6-5 and J is TRBJ1-5; D is undetermined. Trimming took 2 bases from V and 15 from J, leaving 14 bases between them. The CDR3 totals 12 residues. The V gene's germline CDR1 is MNHEY and CDR2 SVGAGI. CDR3 residues: CASSYLRGRLHF. As DNA, the CDR3 is TGTGCCAGCAGTTACCTTCGAGGGAGACTGCATTTT.

This sequence joins TRBV29-1 and TRBJ1-2, with TRBD1 as a possible D gene (5 bases). The CDR3 is made up of 10 amino acids. Trimming cost V 3 bases and J 8 bases, with 7 bases left between them. CDR1 is SQVTM and CDR2 is ANQGSEA in the germline V gene. Here the CDR3 reads CSVDWGGYTF. CDR3 DNA: TGCAGCGTTGATTGGGGGGGCTACACCTTC.

The gene calls are TRBV18 and TRBJ2-5; D is undetermined. CDR1 KGHSH and CDR2 LQKENI come from the germline V gene. This CDR3 has 13 amino acids. The V gene lost 2 bases and the J gene lost 2 bases, with 6 bases spanning the gap. The CDR3 DNA follows: TGTGCCAGCTCACCAGTCCGTCAAGAGACCCAGTACTTC. Translation gives CASSPVRQETQYF.